This is a list of T cell receptor beta chains from one sample in a study of blood T cell repertoires in COVID-19. TCRdb's copy holds only in-frame clones and misses some; the assay was immunoSEQ multiplex PCR. The profile covers 95,000 to 150,000 clones, with roughly 90% appearing a single time and approximately 1% taken by the ten largest. Sequenced material: peripheral blood. The receptors shown here come from a woman of 80 years or more with acute or convalescent COVID-19. Both conserved end residues are part of each CDR3. A D gene is named only where the DNA matches it firmly.

V gene,J gene,D gene,CDR3 protein,CDR3 DNA
TRBV5-4,TRBJ2-1,TRBD2,CASSLAPSGANEQFF,TGTGCCAGCAGCTTGGCGCCTAGCGGGGCTAATGAGCAGTTCTTC
TRBV29-1,TRBJ2-1,TRBD1,CSASRGQGIYNEQFF,TGCAGCGCCTCCCGGGGACAGGGGATTTACAATGAGCAGTTCTTC
TRBV19,TRBJ2-3,.,CASSIIPEADTQYF,TGTGCCAGTAGTATAATCCCAGAGGCAGATACGCAGTATTTT
TRBV7-9,TRBJ2-1,.,CASSLGGSYSYNEQFF,TGTGCCAGCAGCTTAGGGGGCAGTTACTCCTACAATGAGCAGTTCTTC
TRBV2,TRBJ2-3,.,CASSELSTWASDTQYF,TGTGCCAGCAGTGAATTGAGTACGTGGGCCTCAGATACGCAGTATTTT
TRBV18,TRBJ2-5,TRBD2,CASSPRLAEGETQYF,TGTGCCAGCTCTCCACGACTAGCGGAAGGGGAGACCCAGTACTTC
TRBV28,TRBJ2-3,TRBD2,CASSLIGTSKYF,TGTGCCAGCAGTTTAATAGGGACTAGCAAGTATTTT
TRBV9,TRBJ2-2,TRBD2,CASSVLAGATGELFF,TGTGCCAGCAGCGTCCTAGCGGGAGCCACCGGGGAGCTGTTTTTT
TRBV5-4,TRBJ1-1,TRBD1,CASSVQGSRNTEAFF,TGTGCCAGCAGCGTACAGGGGTCCCGAAACACTGAAGCTTTCTTT
TRBV4-1,TRBJ2-2,TRBD1,CASSLPGQGNTGELFF,TGCGCCAGCAGCCTGCCGGGACAGGGGAACACCGGGGAGCTGTTTTTT
TRBV6-5,TRBJ2-3,TRBD1,CASRTGQLRDTQYF,TGTGCCAGCAGAACGGGACAGCTAAGGGATACGCAGTATTTT
TRBV6-1,TRBJ1-1,TRBD1,CASSPLTGDTEAFF,TGTGCCAGCAGTCCCTTGACAGGGGATACTGAAGCTTTCTTT
TRBV9,TRBJ1-1,TRBD1,CASSVLGDRGTEAFF,TGTGCCAGCAGCGTATTAGGGGACAGAGGCACTGAAGCTTTCTTT
TRBV28,TRBJ1-2,TRBD1,CASSSPTGANYGYTF,TGTGCCAGCAGTTCCCCGACAGGGGCCAACTATGGCTACACCTTC
TRBV11-2,TRBJ2-3,.,CASSLTFSGTSTDTQYF,TGTGCCAGCAGCCTCACTTTTAGCGGAACTAGCACAGATACGCAGTATTTT
TRBV6-5,TRBJ2-2,.,CVTAGYTGELFF,TGTGTTACTGCGGGGTACACCGGGGAGCTGTTTTTT
TRBV6-4,TRBJ1-2,.,CASKPDSSPSYGYTF,TGTGCCAGCAAGCCCGACAGTTCCCCCTCCTATGGCTACACCTTC
TRBV5-4,TRBJ2-5,TRBD2,CASSLKAGGGETQYF,TGTGCCAGCAGCTTGAAAGCGGGAGGAGGAGAGACCCAGTACTTC
TRBV4-1,TRBJ1-5,TRBD1,CASSHPAGQGNLYSNQPQHF,TGCGCCAGCAGCCACCCGGCGGGACAGGGCAACTTATATAGCAATCAGCCCCAGCATTTT
TRBV5-5,TRBJ2-3,TRBD2,CASSLIAGARHATDTQYF,TGTGCCAGCAGCCTCATAGCGGGAGCCCGACATGCCACAGATACGCAGTATTTT
TRBV6-6,TRBJ2-1,.,CASSHLAYEQFF,TGTGCCAGCAGCCACCTAGCCTATGAGCAGTTCTTC
TRBV5-1,TRBJ2-5,.,CASRITAQETQYF,TGCGCCAGCAGAATCACAGCCCAAGAGACCCAGTACTTC